These 2 T cell receptor beta chains came from one sample sequenced in a study of shared T cell receptors in the human thymus. Here immunoSEQ multiplex PCR was the method, and the copy in TCRdb shows in-frame clones only, minus some. The profile shows a few hundred thousand clones, over 90% of them singletons. The sequencing sample was made of thymocytes. These receptors all come from a human donor.

The CDR3 coding sequence is TGTGCCAGCAGCGTAGAGCGGGAGGTAGCAGAGACCCAGTACTTC. Amino acid sequence: CASSVEREVAETQYF. This rearrangement joins TRBV9 to TRBJ2-5; 9 bases align to TRBD2. The CDR3 consists of 15 residues. Germline lookup yields CDR1 SGDLS and CDR2 YYNGEE. The ends lost 0 bases at V and 4 bases at J; junction bases unmatched: 4.

A single count supports this clone. V and J are TRBV29-1 and TRBJ2-7; 7 bases line up with TRBD1. Germline CDR1 SQVTM, CDR2 ANQGSEA. The V segment lost 6 bases and the J segment 0 bases; nucleotides outside the gene matches: 17. The CDR3 has 17 amino acids. The CDR3 sequence is CSVRLGGGDPDSYEQYF. DNA for the CDR3: TGCAGCGTCCGGCTAGGGGGCGGTGACCCTGACTCCTACGAGCAGTACTTC.